The 31 T cell receptor beta chains reported below all come from one sample, sequenced in a study of molecular identifiers for immune sequencing clone quantification. TCRdb re-called the PCR reads with MiXCR, one entry per CDR3 protein. Of over 50,000 distinct CDR3 sequences in the sample, approximately 40% are singletons; the top ten hold 3% to 4%. The sample taken for sequencing was naive CD8+ T cells from blood, with Jurkat cell RNA spiked in. Subset indicated: FACS-sorted CD8+CD4-CCR7+CD45RA+ naive T cells. Receptor source: a human donor in good health. Some libraries in this study had Jurkat cell RNA spiked in.

This clonotype was counted ten times or more. V gene TRBV19 combines with J gene TRBJ2-3; TRBD1 agrees at 10 bases. The CDR3 has 14 residues. Germline CDR1 is LNHDA and CDR2 is SQIVND (reference sequence). V shed 7 bases and J 6 bases; nucleotides not matched to a gene: 7. The CDR3 DNA reads as TGTGCCAGTACCCGGACAGGGGGATCGGATACGCAGTATTTT. Amino acids: CASTRTGGSDTQYF. Using reference TRBV19 and TRBJ2-3 for the parts outside the CDR3, the full variable domain is DGGITQSPKYLFRKEGQNVTLSCEQNLNHDAMYWYRQDPGQGLRLIYYSQIVNDFQKGDIAEGYSVSREKKESFPLTVTSAQKNPTAFYLCASTRTGGSDTQYFGPGTRLTVL.

This clonotype was detected a few times. J is TRBJ2-3 and V is TRBV27; no definite D call. Trimming pared 4 bases from V and 5 bases from J, leaving 19 bases between. Per the germline V gene, CDR1 is MNHEY and CDR2 is SMNVEV (reference sequence). There are 16 residues in the CDR3. For the CDR3, the DNA is TGTGCCAGCAGTTCCTTGGCTTACATGGGTGTAGATACGCAGTATTTT. It is translated as CASSSLAYMGVDTQYF.

This clonotype was detected only a few times. The V and J genes are TRBV2 and TRBJ2-5; the D is unclear. V dropped 4 bases and J dropped 4 bases, with 7 bases sitting between them. Germline V gives CDR1 SNHLY, CDR2 FYNNEI. The CDR3 extends over 12 amino acids. The CDR3 is CASSVFAETQYF. CDR3 bases: TGTGCCAGCAGTGTATTCGCAGAGACCCAGTACTTC.

For this clonotype: This may stem from a read error, because a much larger clone lies one nucleotide away. This chain uses TRBV2 with TRBJ2-1, with 7 bases fitting TRBD2. Germline CDR1 and CDR2: SNHLY and FYNNEI. This CDR3 is built from 15 residues. The DNA for the CDR3 is TGTGCCAGCAGTGCACCTGGCGGGAGCTACAATGGGCAGTTCTTC. Translated: CASSAPGGSYNGQFF.

This sequence joins TRBV6-2 or TRBV6-3 and TRBJ2-3; tentatively, D is TRBD1 (6 bases). Per the germline V gene, CDR1 is MNHEY and CDR2 is SVGEGT. The V and J ends lost 7 bases and 6 bases respectively, with 23 bases between them. The CDR3 runs to 16 residues. The CDR3 sequence is CASTQVQGWPPDTQYF. The CDR3 nucleotides are TGTGCCAGCACCCAGGTTCAGGGGTGGCCCCCGGATACGCAGTATTTT.

The chain couples TRBV5-1 to TRBJ2-1, with 8 bases identical to TRBD2. This CDR3 region has 15 residues. Trimming removed 2 bases from V and 2 bases from J; junction bases left unmatched: 3. Germline assignment: CDR1 SGHRS and CDR2 YFSETQ. The CDR3 coding sequence is TGCGCCAGCAGCTTCACTAGCGGAGCCTACAATGAGCAGTTCTTC. Residues: CASSFTSGAYNEQFF. Drawing the rest from reference TRBV5-1 and TRBJ2-1, the complete variable domain is KAGVTQTPRYLIKTRGQQVTLSCSPISGHRSVSWYQQTPGQGLQFLFEYFSETQRNKGNFPGRFSGRQFSNSRSEMNVSTLELGDSALYLCASSFTSGAYNEQFFGPGTRLTVL.

This clonotype is judged medium-sized. The chain joins TRBV28 to TRBJ2-3; perhaps TRBD2 as D (5 bases). Germline CDR1 reads MDHEN; CDR2 reads SYDVKM. V dropped 4 bases and J dropped 6 bases, with 11 bases sitting between them. This CDR3 is built from 13 residues. Written as DNA, the CDR3 is TGTGCCAGCAGTTGGGAGTCTTGGGATACGCAGTATTTT. It is translated as CASSWESWDTQYF. The entire variable domain, with the rest obtained from reference TRBV28 and TRBJ2-3, is as follows: DVKVTQSSRYLVKRTGEKVFLECVQDMDHENMFWYRQDPGLGLRLIYFSYDVKMKEKGDIPEGYSVSREKKERFSLILESASTNQTSMYLCASSWESWDTQYFGPGTRLTVL.

This clonotype was seen repeatedly, ten times or more. V gene TRBV25-1 combines with J gene TRBJ2-7; no reliable D call. Looked up from germline, CDR1 is MGHDK and CDR2 is SYGVNS. The CDR3 is made up of 12 amino acids. V was pared by 6 bases and J by 9 bases, with 15 bases between. This chain's CDR3 is CASSAGPSGQYF. For the CDR3, the DNA is TGTGCCAGCAGCGCAGGACCCTCTGGGCAGTACTTC.

This clonotype was seen a handful of times. J is TRBJ1-5 and V is TRBV19; D might be TRBD1 (5 bases). The CDR3 covers 14 residues. CDR1 and CDR2 from the germline V gene are LNHDA and SQIVND (reference sequence). The ends were cut back, 7 bases at V and 4 bases at J, with 14 bases in the middle. For the CDR3, the DNA is TGTGCCAGTAACCTGGGGGGGAGGAATCAGCCCCAGCATTTT. Translation: CASNLGGRNQPQHF.

This clonotype has at least ten counts. The chain carries TRBV2 and TRBJ1-1, with D unresolved. V was shortened by 0 bases and J by 1 base, with 6 bases between the two germline ends. Germline CDR1 and CDR2: SNHLY and FYNNEI. This CDR3 is 14 amino acids long. The CDR3 nucleotides are TGTGCCAGCAGTGAAGCGCTTTGGAACACTGAAGCTTTCTTT. This sequence encodes CASSEALWNTEAFF.

The chain has TRBV11-2 and TRBJ2-7; possibly TRBD1 for D (5 bases). CDR3 length equals 14 residues. Germline V gene lookup returns CDR1 SGHAT and CDR2 FQNNGV. Trimming removed 5 bases from V and 3 bases from J, with 14 bases in between. The CDR3 loop reads CASSPMPGFYEQYF. CDR3 in DNA: TGTGCCAGCAGCCCAATGCCAGGGTTCTACGAGCAGTACTTC.

The sample holds many counts of this clonotype. V is TRBV7-9 and J is TRBJ2-5; TRBD2 aligns across 8 bases. The CDR3 contains 19 residues. With 1 base clipped from V and 0 bases from J, the junction kept 13 bases outside the gene matches. Germline V lookup: CDR1 SEHNR, CDR2 FQNEAQ (reference sequence). The CDR3 spells CASSLVWLAGSTHQETQYF. In DNA, the CDR3 is TGTGCCAGCAGCTTAGTGTGGCTAGCGGGCTCGACCCACCAAGAGACCCAGTACTTC.

This clonotype was counted only a few times. The rearrangement uses TRBV2 and TRBJ2-7; 7 nucleotides line up with TRBD1. The junction had 3 bases not matched to a gene; V was cut back by 0 bases and J by 4 bases. The length of the CDR3 is 14 residues. CDR1 is SNHLY, CDR2 FYNNEI, per germline. The CDR3 DNA reads as TGTGCCAGCAGTGAAGCGGGGACAGCTTACGAGCAGTACTTC. It specifies CASSEAGTAYEQYF.

The chain employs TRBV12-3 or TRBV12-4 and TRBJ2-7; D may be TRBD2 (5 bases). The CDR3 runs 13 residues. Trimming removed 5 bases from V and 1 base from J, with 9 bases in between. The chain's CDR3 is CASSGRGSYEQYF. As DNA, the CDR3 is TGTGCCAGCAGTGGCCGCGGGTCCTACGAGCAGTACTTC.

At least ten counts were recorded for this clonotype. The CDR3: CASSPNGGETQYF. The CDR3 DNA is TGTGCCAGCTCACCAAATGGGGGAGAGACCCAGTACTTC. This rearrangement joins TRBV18 to TRBJ2-5; possibly TRBD1 or TRBD2 for D (5 bases each). There are 13 residues in the CDR3. V lost 2 bases to trimming and J lost 4 bases, with 8 bases between them. Germline CDR1 reads KGHSH; CDR2 reads LQKENI.

This clonotype was observed a handful of times. The chain is built from TRBV28 and TRBJ1-1; D is perhaps TRBD1 (6 bases). The CDR3 runs to 13 residues. Germline V lookup: CDR1 MDHEN, CDR2 SYDVKM. V gave up 2 bases and J gave up 5 bases, with 9 bases separating them. The CDR3 DNA sequence: TGTGCCAGCAGTTTAACACAGGGTACTGAAGCTTTCTTT. Translated, it gives CASSLTQGTEAFF.

Remarks on this clonotype: A read error is likely, as this CDR3 ends without the conserved phenylalanine or tryptophan. The genes are TRBV19 and TRBJ2-3; no clear D gene. V lost 5 bases to trimming and J lost 0 bases, with 9 bases between them. The CDR3 is 14 residues long. Germline CDR1 LNHDA, CDR2 SQIVND (reference sequence). CDR3 residues: CASSPESSTDTQYL. The CDR3, as DNA: TGTGCCAGTAGTCCAGAGTCTAGCACAGATACGCAGTATTTA.

The J gene is TRBJ2-1, the V gene TRBV3-1; 7 positions agree with TRBD2. This CDR3 region has 16 residues. The V segment lost 0 bases and the J segment 7 bases; nucleotides outside the gene matches: 9. Germline V lookup: CDR1 LGHDT, CDR2 YNNKEL (reference sequence). CDR3 sequence: CASSQDPGRMGNEQFF. The DNA of the CDR3 is TGTGCCAGCAGCCAAGATCCCGGGAGGATGGGGAATGAGCAGTTCTTC.

A few counts support this clonotype. The genes are TRBV2 and TRBJ2-5; D is possibly TRBD1 (5 bases). The germline V gene encodes CDR1 SNHLY and CDR2 FYNNEI. CDR3 length: 11 residues. V lost 7 bases and J lost 3, with 6 bases in between. The CDR3, as DNA: TGTGCCAGCATACAGGAAGAGACCCAGTACTTC. The encoded protein is CASIQEETQYF.

The rearrangement uses TRBV6-6 and TRBJ2-7; 8 bases match TRBD2. The CDR3 covers 13 residues. Germline CDR1 is MNHNY and CDR2 is SVGAGI (reference sequence). V gave up 5 bases and J gave up 2 bases; unmatched junction bases: 2. In nucleotides, the CDR3 is TGTGCCAGCAGTACGGGACTAGCCTACGAGCAGTACTTC. It is translated as CASSTGLAYEQYF.

The chain combines TRBV27 with TRBJ2-7, with TRBD2 as a possible D gene (5 bases). Germline V gene data show CDR1 as MNHEY and CDR2 as SMNVEV (reference sequence). V was cut by 3 bases and J by 5 bases, with 14 bases left in between. This CDR3 spans 14 amino acids. The CDR3 reads CASSLGGLTNEQYF. The CDR3, as DNA: TGTGCCAGCAGTTTGGGCGGGCTAACCAACGAGCAGTACTTC.

In nucleotides, the CDR3 is TGTGCCAGCAGTTTCAGGGGTTCCGGAAACACCATATATTTT. Protein sequence: CASSFRGSGNTIYF. The chain carries TRBV27 and TRBJ1-3; D might be TRBD1 (6 bases). V lost 3 bases, J lost 4 bases, and 10 bases lay in between. This CDR3 has 14 amino acids. CDR1 and CDR2 from the germline V gene are MNHEY and SMNVEV (reference sequence).

This clonotype has more than one count but fewer than ten. J is TRBJ2-7 and V is TRBV6-2 or TRBV6-3, with unresolved D. The V end lost 5 bases, the J end lost 0 bases, and 17 bases lay between the germline ends. Germline V CDR1 and CDR2: MNHEY, SVGEGT. The CDR3 spans 16 residues. The CDR3 DNA reads TGTGCCAGCAGTAACTTCCCCGGAACAAGCTCCTACGAGCAGTACTTC. The encoded protein is CASSNFPGTSSYEQYF.

This rearrangement joins TRBV4-2 to TRBJ2-1; a weak D match, TRBD2 (6 bases). The CDR3 loop spans 14 amino acids. Germline loops: CDR1 LGHNA, CDR2 YNFKEQ. Trimming left V 4 bases short and J 9 bases short, with 16 bases between. CDR3 loop: CASSPQPGSGEQFF. In nucleotides, the CDR3 is TGTGCCAGCAGCCCGCAACCCGGGAGCGGTGAGCAGTTCTTC.

The rearrangement links TRBV19 to TRBJ2-2; D unclear. V shed 5 bases and J shed 6 bases, with 10 bases lying between them. Germline CDR1 is LNHDA and CDR2 is SQIVND (reference sequence). CDR3 size: 13 residues. This CDR3 reads CASSLLNAGELFF. CDR3 bases: TGTGCCAGTAGTTTACTCAACGCCGGGGAGCTGTTTTTT.

This clonotype has at least ten counts. The J gene is TRBJ1-1, the V gene TRBV6-5, with D unclear. CDR3 size: 13 residues. V was trimmed by 0 bases and J by 0 bases, leaving 2 bases between them. Per the germline V gene, CDR1 is MNHEY and CDR2 is SVGAGI. The CDR3 sequence: CASSYSMNTEAFF. The CDR3 nucleotides read TGTGCCAGCAGTTACTCCATGAACACTGAAGCTTTCTTT.

In this sample, this clonotype turned up many times. V is TRBV5-1 and J is TRBJ2-4; D is perhaps TRBD1 (6 bases). V shed 2 bases and J shed 3 bases, with 18 bases lying between them. The CDR3 length is 17 residues. CDR1 SGHRS and CDR2 YFSETQ come from the germline V gene. CDR3 in DNA: TGCGCCAGCAGCTTCGGCGTTACAGGGTATGGCAAAAACATTCAGTACTTC. As protein: CASSFGVTGYGKNIQYF.

The chain couples TRBV11-2 to TRBJ2-2; unclear D gene. CDR3 length equals 12 residues. V was shortened by 8 bases and J by 4 bases, with 8 bases between the two germline ends. Germline CDR1 is SGHAT and CDR2 is FQNNGV. The CDR3 loop reads CASLLGTGELFF. CDR3 nucleotides: TGTGCCAGCCTATTAGGCACCGGGGAGCTGTTTTTT.

In regard to this clonotype: A clone one base away is much larger, so this may be a read error. The chain employs TRBV6-6 and TRBJ2-7; 8 nucleotides match TRBD1. The germline V gene has CDR1 MNHNY and CDR2 SVGAGI (reference sequence). There are 16 residues in the CDR3. With V trimmed by 6 bases and J by 6 bases, 16 bases remained unmatched. CDR3 bases: TGTGCCAGCAGCAGAACGGACAGGGTGCGGGCGTGCGAGCAGTACTTC. Its translation: CASSRTDRVRACEQYF.

The rearrangement links TRBV28 to TRBJ2-3; TRBD2 matches 9 bases. Germline CDR1 and CDR2: MDHEN and SYDVKM. After removal of 6 bases from V and 0 bases from J, the junction contained 16 bases not matched to a gene. The CDR3 loop spans 19 amino acids. The CDR3 protein is CASSDPGLAYPSSTDTQYF. CDR3 nucleotides: TGTGCCAGCAGCGACCCGGGACTAGCATACCCTTCTAGCACAGATACGCAGTATTTT. The whole variable domain, filled in from reference TRBV28 and TRBJ2-3, reads DVKVTQSSRYLVKRTGEKVFLECVQDMDHENMFWYRQDPGLGLRLIYFSYDVKMKEKGDIPEGYSVSREKKERFSLILESASTNQTSMYLCASSDPGLAYPSSTDTQYFGPGTRLTVL.

This clonotype was detected a few times. The J gene is TRBJ2-7, the V gene TRBV9; 10 bases align to TRBD1. The CDR3 runs to 15 residues. V gave up 4 bases and J gave up 7 bases; unmatched junction bases: 11. Per germline, CDR1 SGDLS and CDR2 YYNGEE. The CDR3 DNA follows: TGTGCCAGCAGCTCCCGGGACAGGGGCATTGGGGAGCAGTACTTC. Translation gives CASSSRDRGIGEQYF.